This TCR beta chain was identified during a study of vaccination effects on CD4 cells after COVID-19. Study background: Two convalescent patients were sampled 16 days and one week before vaccination. The study, taken as a whole, reports: Clones of infection and vaccine origin contracted markedly late after vaccination.

A note on this clone: What it recognizes is unknown.

CD4+ T cell isolation took place after 10 days of culture. A positive SARS-CoV-2 PCR test fell between March and December 2020. In the cultures, half the medium was exchanged for IL-2 medium on days 3 and 7. Clones were read by immunoSEQ multiplex PCR, and TCRdb kept only the in-frame ones, dropping some. This repertoire shows tens of thousands of clones, 75% to 80% found once; its top ten account for approximately 10%. The sequence was obtained from a human donor who had a prior SARS-CoV-2 infection. Source: CD4+ T cells from PBMCs cultured without peptide, taken before COVID-19 vaccination.

The CDR3 sequence: CASSPGWGEYQETQYF. CDR3 DNA: TGTGCCAGCAGCCCCGGGTGGGGAGAGTACCAAGAGACCCAGTACTTC. V usage is TRBV7-3 and J usage is TRBJ2-5; TRBD2 might be the D (5 bases). CDR1 is SGHTA, CDR2 FQGTGA, per germline. The CDR3 loop spans 16 amino acids. Trimming took 5 bases from V and 0 from J, leaving 16 bases between them.